This record concerns one T cell receptor (beta chain) sequence. In its sample, this clonotype was seen once. Its antigen specificity is not known. No base quality information exists; no much larger clone differs at one position. The CDR3 spans 13 residues, from the cysteine through the phenylalanine. Left in the record is the CDR3 DNA by itself, 39 bases read in frame from the first base. Looking up the germline V gene yields CDR1 SGHTA and CDR2 FQGTGA. The V end loses 6 bases and the J end loses 3 bases, and a stretch of 8 bases separates them. Systemically healthy Caucasian individuals from Russia, 35 to 40 in total and aged roughly 6 to 95 years, were included as donors. Each donor gave ten milliliters of peripheral blood, drawn into EDTA-treated Vacutainer tubes. PBMCs were isolated by Ficoll-Paque density-gradient centrifugation, with at least 7 million obtained per sample. Trizol reagent was used to extract total RNA from the PBMCs, yielding at least 6 micrograms per sample. For every donor, an aliquot of PBMCs went through flow cytometry to measure the percentages of naive CD45RAhigh/CD27high T cells.

The method was 5' RACE. A second PCR of about 7 to 12 cycles was run with a J-beta primer mix and a sample-barcoded 5' primer. A template-switch 5' adaptor carrying 12 random nucleotides introduced a unique molecular identifier onto each TCR beta cDNA molecule. Each sample yielded at least 2.5 million CDR3-containing paired-end reads. All of the RNA was converted into first-strand cDNA using the Mint cDNA synthesis kit, with a TRBC-specific oligonucleotide serving as the primer. Following uracil-DNA glycosylase treatment, a first 18-cycle PCR with universal primers M1SS and BC2_uni_R was performed on all cDNA. In the authors' own workflow: Each sample was normalized by randomly selecting 1 million high-quality reads, each carrying a distinct molecular identifier. Reads sharing molecular identifiers were discarded rather than binned into consensus sequences. MiTCR, with a Q25 quality threshold and the strictest error-elimination algorithm, was used for CDR3 identification, clonotype clustering and error correction. Lower-bound total TCR beta diversity was estimated with a nonparametric unseen species model using Euler transformation. The public reads were reprocessed in TCRdb via fastp at Q25 and MiXCR, keeping in-frame beta chains. Entries are consolidated by CDR3 protein sequence, retaining the most common genes and DNA. The V and J calls and clone size are TCRdb's, not the authors'. The table for this sample lists around 1,800,000 distinct CDR3 sequences; about two fifths of them were counted only once. The ten biggest clones cover under 25% of the sample.

This sample was taken from a study of blood T cells in healthy people across ages (dated by TCRdb to between 2015 and 2017). As for the study more broadly: In model experiments, template switching captured about one uniquely barcoded TCR beta cDNA molecule for every two T cells. Using the same blood draw, the study looked at two additional independent replicas of 1 million unique cDNA reads for two donors, one aged 18 to 30 and the other aged 80 or older. To avoid experimental bias, donors of different ages were spread randomly across the sequencing lanes. To track age-related changes in TCR beta repertoire diversity, the study relied on deep sequencing normalized with unique cDNA molecular identifiers. The donors were divided into four age groups: young (average approximately 17 years), middle-aged (about 41), aged (roughly 66) and long-lived (roughly 86).

General conclusions and limits of the study: Observed TCR beta diversity per million T cells fell roughly linearly with age, and a significant reduction was already apparent by age roughly 40. Compared with the aged group, the long-lived group had more naive CD4+ T cells, fewer expanded clones and increased TCR diversity, a pattern suggesting age selection. Because the CMV infection status of the donors was unknown, age-related changes in expanded clonotypes may potentially have been confounded. The percentage of naive T cells measured by flow cytometry correlated strongly with observed TCR beta diversity. Conclusive comparison of naive and antigen-experienced compartments was prevented by the profiling of bulk unsorted PBMCs. Total diversity estimates from one million sequenced T cells were considered lower bounds and underestimates.

The sequence was collected from a human donor in good health. Sequences were obtained from blood. The rearranged chain carries TRBV7-3 and TRBJ2-2; TRBD1 could be the D gene, as 5 bases match. The CDR3 protein sequence reads: CASSSGHTGELFF. The DNA is TGTGCCAGCAGTTCAGGGCACACCGGGGAGCTGTTTTTT. The full variable domain, with segments outside the CDR3 supplied by the reference TRBV7-3 and TRBJ2-2 proteins, appears as GAGVSQTPSNKVTEKGKYVELRCDPISGHTALYWYRQSLGQGPEFLIYFQGTGAADDSGLPNDRFFAVRPEGSVSTLKIQRTERGDSAVYLCASSSGHTGELFFGEGSRLTVL.